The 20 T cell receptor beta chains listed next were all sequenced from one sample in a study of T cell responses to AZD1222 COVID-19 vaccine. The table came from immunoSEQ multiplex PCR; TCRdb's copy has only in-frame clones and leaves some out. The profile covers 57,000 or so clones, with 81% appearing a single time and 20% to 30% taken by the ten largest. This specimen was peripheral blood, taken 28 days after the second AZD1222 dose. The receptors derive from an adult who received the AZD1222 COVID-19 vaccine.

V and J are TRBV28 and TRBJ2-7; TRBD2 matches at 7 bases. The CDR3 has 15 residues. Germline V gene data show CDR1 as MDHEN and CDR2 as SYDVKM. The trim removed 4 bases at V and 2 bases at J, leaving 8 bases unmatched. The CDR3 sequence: CASSSSSGIPYEQYF. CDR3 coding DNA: TGTGCCAGCAGTTCGTCAAGCGGGATACCCTACGAGCAGTACTTC.

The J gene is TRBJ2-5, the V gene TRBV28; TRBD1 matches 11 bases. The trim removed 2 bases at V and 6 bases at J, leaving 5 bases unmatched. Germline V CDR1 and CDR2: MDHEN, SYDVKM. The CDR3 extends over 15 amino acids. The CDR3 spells CASSLRTGGFKTQYF. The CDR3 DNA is TGTGCCAGCAGTTTAAGGACAGGGGGCTTTAAGACCCAGTACTTC.

The DNA of the CDR3 is TGTGCCAGCAGCTTATCCGGGGGTAATCAGCCCCAGCATTTT. Its translation: CASSLSGGNQPQHF. The chain carries TRBV7-9 and TRBJ1-5, with TRBD1 as a possible D gene (5 bases). This CDR3 spans 14 amino acids. CDR1 and CDR2 from the germline V gene are SEHNR and FQNEAQ (reference sequence). The germline V and J ends were trimmed by 2 bases and 4 bases, with 9 bases remaining between them. Filled out from reference TRBV7-9 and TRBJ1-5, the complete variable domain reads DTGVSQNPRHKITKRGQNVTFRCDPISEHNRLYWYRQTLGQGPEFLTYFQNEAQLEKSRLLSDRFSAERPKGSFSTLEIQRTEQGDSAMYLCASSLSGGNQPQHFGDGTRLSIL.

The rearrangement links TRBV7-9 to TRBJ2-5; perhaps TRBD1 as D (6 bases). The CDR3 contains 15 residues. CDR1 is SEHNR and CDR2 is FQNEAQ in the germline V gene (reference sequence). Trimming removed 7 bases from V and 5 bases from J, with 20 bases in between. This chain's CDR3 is CASNPLEGGSETQYF. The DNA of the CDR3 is TGTGCCAGCAACCCATTGGAAGGGGGATCGGAGACCCAGTACTTC.

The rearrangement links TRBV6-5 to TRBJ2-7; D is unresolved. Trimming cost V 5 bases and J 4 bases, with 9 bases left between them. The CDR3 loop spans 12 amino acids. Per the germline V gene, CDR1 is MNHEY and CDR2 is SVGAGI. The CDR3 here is CASSQTPYEQYF. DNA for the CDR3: TGTGCCAGCAGTCAAACACCGTACGAGCAGTACTTC.

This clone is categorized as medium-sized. DNA of the CDR3: TGCAGTGCTAGTGTCGCCGACAGGGGGCTCAATCAGCCCCAGCATTTT. Amino acids: CSASVADRGLNQPQHF. The chain joins TRBV20-1 to TRBJ1-5; 10 bases align to TRBD1. Germline CDR1 and CDR2: DFQATT and SNEGSKA (reference sequence). Trimming cost V 3 bases and J 3 bases; bases outside gene matches: 8. The CDR3 has 16 amino acids.

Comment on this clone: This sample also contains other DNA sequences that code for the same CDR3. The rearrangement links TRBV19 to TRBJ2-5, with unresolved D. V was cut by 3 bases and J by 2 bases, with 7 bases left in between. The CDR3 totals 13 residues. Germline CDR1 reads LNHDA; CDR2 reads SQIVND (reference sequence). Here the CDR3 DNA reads TGTGCCAGTAGTATCTCAGTACAAGAGACCCAGTACTTC. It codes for CASSISVQETQYF.

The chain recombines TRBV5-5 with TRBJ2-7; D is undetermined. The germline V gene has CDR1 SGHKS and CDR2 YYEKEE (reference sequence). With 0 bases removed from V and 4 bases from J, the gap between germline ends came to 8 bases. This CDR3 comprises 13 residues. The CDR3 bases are TGTGCCAGCAGCTTGGTCGGACCTTACGAGCAGTACTTC. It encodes CASSLVGPYEQYF.

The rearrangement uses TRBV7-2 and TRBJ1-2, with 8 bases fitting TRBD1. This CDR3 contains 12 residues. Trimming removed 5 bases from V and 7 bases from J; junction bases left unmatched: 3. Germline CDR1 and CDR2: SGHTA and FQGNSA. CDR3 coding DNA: TGTGCCAGCAGCCGTCAGGGGGCTGGCTACACCTTC. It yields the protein CASSRQGAGYTF.

DNA for the CDR3: TGTGCCAGTAGTCGGACGATAACCGGGGGAAACATTCAGTACTTC. This sequence encodes CASSRTITGGNIQYF. The V call is TRBV19, the J call TRBJ2-4; TRBD2 is a possible D gene (6 bases). Germline V gene sequence: CDR1 LNHDA, CDR2 SQIVND (reference sequence). With 5 bases removed from V and 6 bases from J, the gap between germline ends came to 17 bases. There are 15 residues in the CDR3. Combining the CDR3 with reference TRBV19 and TRBJ2-4 gives the whole variable domain DGGITQSPKYLFRKEGQNVTLSCEQNLNHDAMYWYRQDPGQGLRLIYYSQIVNDFQKGDIAEGYSVSREKKESFPLTVTSAQKNPTAFYLCASSRTITGGNIQYFGAGTRLSVL.

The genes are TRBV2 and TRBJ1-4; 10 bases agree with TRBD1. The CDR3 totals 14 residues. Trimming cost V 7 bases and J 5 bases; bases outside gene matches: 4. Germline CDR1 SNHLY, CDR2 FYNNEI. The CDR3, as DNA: TGTGCCAGCAACCCGGACAGGGGGAATGAAAAACTGTTTTTT. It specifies CASNPDRGNEKLFF.

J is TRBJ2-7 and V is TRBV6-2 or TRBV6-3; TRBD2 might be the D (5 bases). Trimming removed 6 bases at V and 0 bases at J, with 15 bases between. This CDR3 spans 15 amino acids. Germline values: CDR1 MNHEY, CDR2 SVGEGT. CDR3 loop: CASSRQASTSYEQYF. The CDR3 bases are TGTGCCAGCAGCCGCCAGGCTAGCACCTCCTACGAGCAGTACTTC.

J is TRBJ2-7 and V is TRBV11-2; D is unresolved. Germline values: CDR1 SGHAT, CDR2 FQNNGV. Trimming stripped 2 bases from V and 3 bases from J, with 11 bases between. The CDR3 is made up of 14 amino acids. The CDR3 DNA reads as TGTGCCAGCAGCTTAAGTCTCGGAAACTACGAGCAGTACTTC. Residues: CASSLSLGNYEQYF.

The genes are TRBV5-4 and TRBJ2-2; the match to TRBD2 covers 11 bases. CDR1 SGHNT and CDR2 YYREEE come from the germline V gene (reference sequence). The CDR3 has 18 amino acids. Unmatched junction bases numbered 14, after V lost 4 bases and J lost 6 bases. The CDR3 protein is CASSTGTSGPTRAGELFF. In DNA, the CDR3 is TGTGCCAGCAGCACCGGGACTAGCGGCCCCACGAGGGCCGGGGAGCTGTTTTTT.

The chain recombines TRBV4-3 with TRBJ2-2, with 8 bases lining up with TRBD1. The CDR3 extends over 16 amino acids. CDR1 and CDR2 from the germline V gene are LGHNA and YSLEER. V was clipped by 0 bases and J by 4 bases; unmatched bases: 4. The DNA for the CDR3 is TGCGCCAGCAGCCAAGAGGTCAGGGGGCGCACCGGGGAGCTGTTTTTT. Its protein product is CASSQEVRGRTGELFF.

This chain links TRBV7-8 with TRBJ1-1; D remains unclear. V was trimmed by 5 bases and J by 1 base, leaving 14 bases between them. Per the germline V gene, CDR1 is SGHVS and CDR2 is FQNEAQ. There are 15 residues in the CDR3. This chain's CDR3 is CASSDTRTGNTEAFF. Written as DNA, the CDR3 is TGTGCCAGCAGCGACACAAGGACGGGGAACACTGAAGCTTTCTTT.

CDR3 region: CASSLWGNTEAFF. In DNA form, the CDR3 reads TGTGCCAGCAGCTTATGGGGAAACACTGAAGCTTTCTTT. This chain joins TRBV7-3 and TRBJ1-1; the D is unclear. The ends were cut back, 2 bases at V and 2 bases at J, with 6 bases in the middle. The germline CDR1 and CDR2 sequences are SGHTA and FQGTGA. The CDR3 is 13 residues long.

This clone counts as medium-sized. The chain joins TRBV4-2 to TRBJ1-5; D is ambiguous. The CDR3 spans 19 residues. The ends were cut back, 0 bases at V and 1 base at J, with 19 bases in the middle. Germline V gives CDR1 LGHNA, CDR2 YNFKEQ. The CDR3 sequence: CASSQDLLTIGRSNQPQHF. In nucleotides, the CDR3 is TGTGCCAGCAGCCAAGATCTCTTGACCATTGGGAGGAGCAATCAGCCCCAGCATTTT.

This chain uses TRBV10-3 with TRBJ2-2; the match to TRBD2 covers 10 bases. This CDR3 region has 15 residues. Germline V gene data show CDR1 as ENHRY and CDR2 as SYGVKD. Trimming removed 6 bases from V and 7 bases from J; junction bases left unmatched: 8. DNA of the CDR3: TGTGCCATCAGGGCAGCGGGAGGGCCCAACGGGGAGCTGTTTTTT. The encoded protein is CAIRAAGGPNGELFF.

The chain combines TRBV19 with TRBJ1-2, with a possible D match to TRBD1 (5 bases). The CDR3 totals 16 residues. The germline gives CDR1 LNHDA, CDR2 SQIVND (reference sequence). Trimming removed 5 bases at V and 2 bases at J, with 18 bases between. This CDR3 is CASSLTARTPNYGYTF. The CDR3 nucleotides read TGTGCCAGTAGTCTGACAGCCAGAACTCCCAACTATGGCTACACCTTC.